This T cell receptor (beta chain) was captured by sequencing in a study of blood T cell repertoires in COVID-19. About the study: Some COVID-19 samples were acute and others convalescent; all came from the United States, Italy and Spain. Nucleic acid was either cDNA or gDNA, and it came from T cells, B-cell-depleted T cells, or PBMCs.

The CDR3 runs to 15 residues. J gave up 4 bases and V 5 bases, and 8 bases lay outside the gene matches. Germline V gene sequence: CDR1 SGHVS, CDR2 FNYEAQ. This clone was recorded only once. Original processing methods: Scientists estimated how many nucleated cells there were by amplifying reference gene primers. TCRdb's table, derived via immunoSEQ multiplex PCR, lists solely in-frame clones and lacks some. Clone size and V and J calls were adopted from that table, with D and trimming inferred from the DNA. The sample records about 100,000 clones, roughly 88% being singletons. This clonotype originated in a human donor in a cohort sampled during active COVID-19. Sequenced sample: peripheral blood. V and J are TRBV7-6 and TRBJ2-3, with 8 positions matching TRBD1. DNA of the CDR3: TGTGCCAGCAGCCCTTACCAGGGGGCTGCAGATACGCAGTATTTT. Translated: CASSPYQGAADTQYF. Supplemented by reference TRBV7-6 and TRBJ2-3, the full variable domain reads GAGVSQSPRYKVTKRGQDVALRCDPISGHVSLYWYRQALGQGPEFLTYFNYEAQQDKSGLPNDRFSAERPEGSISTLTIQRTEQRDSAMYRCASSPYQGAADTQYFGPGTRLTVL.